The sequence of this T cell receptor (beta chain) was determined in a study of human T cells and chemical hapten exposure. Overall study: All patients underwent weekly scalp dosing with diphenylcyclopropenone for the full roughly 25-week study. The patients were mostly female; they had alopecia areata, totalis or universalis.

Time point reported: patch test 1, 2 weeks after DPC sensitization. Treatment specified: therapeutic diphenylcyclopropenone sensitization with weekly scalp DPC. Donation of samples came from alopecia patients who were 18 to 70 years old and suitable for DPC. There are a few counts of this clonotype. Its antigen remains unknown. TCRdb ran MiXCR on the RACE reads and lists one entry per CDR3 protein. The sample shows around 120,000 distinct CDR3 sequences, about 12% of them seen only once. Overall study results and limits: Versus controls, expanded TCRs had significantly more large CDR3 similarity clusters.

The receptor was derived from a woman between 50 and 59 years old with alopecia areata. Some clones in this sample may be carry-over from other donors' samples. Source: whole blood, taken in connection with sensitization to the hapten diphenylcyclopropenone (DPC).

The CDR3 DNA sequence: TGCAGTGCTAGTAGGTCACGTGGGACAAATACGCAGTATTTT. It translates to CSASRSRGTNTQYF. The rearrangement uses TRBV20-1 and TRBJ2-3; possibly TRBD1 for D (6 bases). The germline V and J ends were trimmed by 3 bases and 7 bases, with 17 bases remaining between them. Germline V gene data show CDR1 as DFQATT and CDR2 as SNEGSKA (reference sequence). The CDR3 loop spans 14 amino acids.